This is a list of T cell receptor beta chains from one sample in a study of T cell responses to AZD1222 COVID-19 vaccine. Libraries were prepared by immunoSEQ multiplex PCR; TCRdb keeps only in-frame clonotypes and omits some of them. The data hold over 100,000 clones, with roughly nine tenths observed a single time. Sequencing used peripheral blood, obtained on day 0 of AZD1222 vaccination. The source is an adult in good health. Each CDR3 is given with its conserved first and last residue. The order of the fields is clone size, J gene, D gene, V gene, CDR3 DNA, CDR3 protein. A D gene is named only where the DNA matches it firmly. Clone size, where shown, is once, few, many, or a class for clones that have expanded.

clone_size: once
j_call: TRBJ1-1
d_call: NA
v_call: TRBV9
cdr3_nt: TGTGCCAGCAGCGTAGCTACGGGGAACACTGAAGCTTTCTTT
cdr3_aa: CASSVATGNTEAFF

clone_size: NA
j_call: TRBJ1-4
d_call: NA
v_call: TRBV5-1
cdr3_nt: TGCGCCAGCAGCTTGGCATTAACAGGGAGAGGTGAAAAACTGTTTTTT
cdr3_aa: CASSLALTGRGEKLFF

clone_size: NA
j_call: TRBJ2-7
d_call: NA
v_call: TRBV6-9
cdr3_nt: TGTGCCAGCAGTTATTGGGGTGGGCAGGCCCCGAGCTCCTACGAGCAGTACTTC
cdr3_aa: CASSYWGGQAPSSYEQYF

clone_size: once
j_call: TRBJ1-1
d_call: TRBD1
v_call: TRBV5-1
cdr3_nt: TGCGCCAGCAGCCCGGGACAGTCGAACACTGAAGCTTTCTTT
cdr3_aa: CASSPGQSNTEAFF

clone_size: NA
j_call: TRBJ1-3
d_call: NA
v_call: TRBV4-1
cdr3_nt: TGCGCCAGCAGCCAAGAAGAGGACCCTGGAAACACCATATATTTT
cdr3_aa: CASSQEEDPGNTIYF

clone_size: few
j_call: TRBJ2-2
d_call: TRBD2
v_call: TRBV2
cdr3_nt: TGTGCCAGCAGGCTTCGCGGGGGGACCACCGGGGAGCTGTTTTTT
cdr3_aa: CASRLRGGTTGELFF

clone_size: NA
j_call: TRBJ2-7
d_call: TRBD1
v_call: TRBV5-5
cdr3_nt: TGTGCCAGCAGCGTGTTACCGGGACAGGGGAGCATCTGGGGCTCCGAGCAGTACTTC
cdr3_aa: CASSVLPGQGSIWGSEQYF

clone_size: NA
j_call: TRBJ1-4
d_call: NA
v_call: TRBV7-9
cdr3_nt: TGTGCCAGCAGCGTGACGAGGGGCGCAACTAATGAAAAACTGTTTTTT
cdr3_aa: CASSVTRGATNEKLFF

clone_size: NA
j_call: TRBJ1-1
d_call: NA
v_call: TRBV29-1
cdr3_nt: TGCAGCGTTGAAGATCTTGGGCGTAGGGACACTGAAGCTTTCTTT
cdr3_aa: CSVEDLGRRDTEAFF

clone_size: NA
j_call: TRBJ1-2
d_call: TRBD1
v_call: TRBV7-2
cdr3_nt: TGTGCCAGCAGCTTAGGGCTTGGGACAGTCGGGGGGTTTGGTGGCTACACCTTC
cdr3_aa: CASSLGLGTVGGFGGYTF

clone_size: NA
j_call: TRBJ2-2
d_call: NA
v_call: TRBV11-2
cdr3_nt: TGTGCCAGCAGCACCCGGACAGTCTTGAACACCGGGGAGCTGTTTTTT
cdr3_aa: CASSTRTVLNTGELFF

clone_size: NA
j_call: TRBJ2-2
d_call: TRBD1
v_call: TRBV28
cdr3_nt: TGTGCCAGCAGTTCTAGGACAGGCGACACCGGGGAGCTGTTTTTT
cdr3_aa: CASSSRTGDTGELFF

clone_size: NA
j_call: TRBJ1-2
d_call: NA
v_call: TRBV19
cdr3_nt: TGTGCCAGTAGTATTTCCGATAGGGTGGGAAATGGCTACACCTTC
cdr3_aa: CASSISDRVGNGYTF

clone_size: once
j_call: TRBJ1-1
d_call: NA
v_call: TRBV7-8
cdr3_nt: TGTGCCAGCAGCTTAGTAGCGACACTGAACACTGAAGCTTTCTTT
cdr3_aa: CASSLVATLNTEAFF

clone_size: NA
j_call: TRBJ1-1
d_call: NA
v_call: TRBV7-2
cdr3_nt: TGTGCCAGCAGCTTAGACTCCCCCTCCAGAAACACTGAAGCTTTCTTT
cdr3_aa: CASSLDSPSRNTEAFF

clone_size: NA
j_call: TRBJ1-4
d_call: NA
v_call: TRBV7-2
cdr3_nt: TGTGCCAGCAGCTTCGGAAGTGCAACTAATGAAAAACTGTTTTTT
cdr3_aa: CASSFGSATNEKLFF

clone_size: NA
j_call: TRBJ1-2
d_call: TRBD1
v_call: TRBV7-3
cdr3_nt: TGTGCCAGCAGCCCCGGGACAGGGTCTGGCTACACCTTC
cdr3_aa: CASSPGTGSGYTF

clone_size: NA
j_call: TRBJ1-2
d_call: NA
v_call: TRBV19
cdr3_nt: TGTGCCAGTAGTGTCAGATGGGATGGCTACACCTTC
cdr3_aa: CASSVRWDGYTF

clone_size: NA
j_call: TRBJ1-5
d_call: TRBD1
v_call: TRBV28
cdr3_nt: TGTGCCAGCAGCCCCTCTGACAGGGGCGGAGGTCAGCCCCAGCATTTT
cdr3_aa: CASSPSDRGGGQPQHF

clone_size: NA
j_call: TRBJ2-7
d_call: NA
v_call: TRBV5-5
cdr3_nt: TGTGCCAGCAGCTCGGAGGGGCGGGACGGCTCCTACGAGCAGTACTTC
cdr3_aa: CASSSEGRDGSYEQYF

clone_size: NA
j_call: TRBJ1-5
d_call: TRBD1
v_call: TRBV4-1
cdr3_nt: TGCGCCAGCAGCCAATCCGGGACAGGCTGGGGGAATCAGCCCCAGCATTTT
cdr3_aa: CASSQSGTGWGNQPQHF

clone_size: NA
j_call: TRBJ1-3
d_call: NA
v_call: TRBV6-5
cdr3_nt: TGTGCCAGCAGTTCCCTCGGGACGGACTCTGGAAACACCATATATTTT
cdr3_aa: CASSSLGTDSGNTIYF

clone_size: once
j_call: TRBJ1-1
d_call: NA
v_call: TRBV27
cdr3_nt: TGTGCCAGCAGTTTCAGGACTAACACTGAAGCTTTCTTT
cdr3_aa: CASSFRTNTEAFF

clone_size: NA
j_call: TRBJ1-5
d_call: NA
v_call: TRBV30
cdr3_nt: TGTGCCTGGAGTGTACGCAGCAATCAGCCCCAGCATTTT
cdr3_aa: CAWSVRSNQPQHF

clone_size: NA
j_call: TRBJ1-2
d_call: NA
v_call: TRBV4-1
cdr3_nt: TGCGCCAGCAGCCAAGGGTTTAGGGGACGGAACTATGGCTACACCTTC
cdr3_aa: CASSQGFRGRNYGYTF

clone_size: NA
j_call: TRBJ1-3
d_call: TRBD1
v_call: TRBV6-5
cdr3_nt: TGTGCCAGCAGTTACGATACAGGGGGCCGTGGAAACACCATATATTTT
cdr3_aa: CASSYDTGGRGNTIYF

clone_size: NA
j_call: TRBJ1-1
d_call: NA
v_call: TRBV29-1
cdr3_nt: TGCAGCGTTTCCGGGGGTTGGGGCATGAACACTGAAGCTTTCTTT
cdr3_aa: CSVSGGWGMNTEAFF

clone_size: NA
j_call: TRBJ2-1
d_call: NA
v_call: TRBV4-1
cdr3_nt: TGCGCCAGCAGCCAAGATCGGAACAATGAGCAGTTCTTC
cdr3_aa: CASSQDRNNEQFF

clone_size: NA
j_call: TRBJ2-6
d_call: NA
v_call: TRBV7-2
cdr3_nt: TGTGCCAGCAGCTTAGAAGCTCCTGGGGCCAACGTCCTGACTTTC
cdr3_aa: CASSLEAPGANVLTF

clone_size: NA
j_call: TRBJ2-7
d_call: NA
v_call: TRBV6-1
cdr3_nt: TGTGCCAGCAGTGAAGTCCCCGGGAGCTCCTACGAGCAGTACTTC
cdr3_aa: CASSEVPGSSYEQYF

clone_size: NA
j_call: TRBJ2-7
d_call: NA
v_call: TRBV27
cdr3_nt: TGTGCCAGCAGTACGCACCGGGACTACGAGCAGTACTTC
cdr3_aa: CASSTHRDYEQYF

clone_size: NA
j_call: TRBJ1-2
d_call: NA
v_call: TRBV4-3
cdr3_nt: TGCGCCAGCAGCCAAGAACCGGGGGGGGGTGGCTACACCTTC
cdr3_aa: CASSQEPGGGGYTF

clone_size: NA
j_call: TRBJ1-5
d_call: NA
v_call: TRBV4-1
cdr3_nt: TGCGCCAGCAGCCAAGATCAGCCCCGGAGAGGGAGCGGTCAGCCCCAGCATTTT
cdr3_aa: CASSQDQPRRGSGQPQHF

clone_size: NA
j_call: TRBJ2-1
d_call: TRBD2
v_call: TRBV5-6
cdr3_nt: TGTGCCAGCAGCTTCTTGCGGGTTAGGAGCGGGGTTAAAAATGAGCAGTTCTTC
cdr3_aa: CASSFLRVRSGVKNEQFF

clone_size: NA
j_call: TRBJ1-4
d_call: TRBD1
v_call: TRBV5-4
cdr3_nt: TGTGCCAGCAGCCCTGACAGGGTAGGAGAAAAACTGTTTTTT
cdr3_aa: CASSPDRVGEKLFF

clone_size: NA
j_call: TRBJ1-6
d_call: NA
v_call: TRBV7-3
cdr3_nt: TGTGCCAGCAGCTTAACCGCTGGGAGAGTCTCACCCCTCCACTTT
cdr3_aa: CASSLTAGRVSPLHF